The 5 T cell receptor beta chains below were found in one sample sequenced in a study of T cell responses to AZD1222 COVID-19 vaccine. Measured with immunoSEQ multiplex PCR; TCRdb has only the in-frame clones, and not every one. This sample has under 100,000 clones, with about 87% found just once. Source: peripheral blood, taken on day 0 of AZD1222 vaccination. The origin of the receptors is an adult in good health.

The chain recombines TRBV10-3 with TRBJ1-1, with 9 bases lining up with TRBD1. Germline lookup yields CDR1 ENHRY and CDR2 SYGVKD. The CDR3 is 14 amino acids. The J segment lost 1 base and the V segment lost 6 bases, leaving 3 bases of the junction unmatched. For the CDR3, the DNA is TGTGCCATCAGCCCGGACAGGGGGAACACTGAAGCTTTCTTT. Residues: CAISPDRGNTEAFF.

For the CDR3, the DNA is TGTGCCAGCAGTGACGGGAACACCGGGGAGCTGTTTTTT. Protein sequence: CASSDGNTGELFF. The J gene is TRBJ2-2, the V gene TRBV6-4, with no clear D. Germline V gene lookup returns CDR1 MRHNA and CDR2 SNTAGT. V lost 2 bases and J 1 base, leaving 2 bases between the germline ends. The CDR3 runs to 13 residues.

Only one count was recorded for this clone. The V call is TRBV5-6, the J call TRBJ2-3, with D maybe TRBD2 (6 bases). Trimming pared 5 bases from V and 6 bases from J, leaving 16 bases between. This CDR3 comprises 14 residues. In germline, CDR1 is SGHDT, CDR2 YYEEEE. In nucleotides, the CDR3 is TGTGCCAGCAGTTTCGTTAGCGGTCGGGATACGCAGTATTTT. Its protein is CASSFVSGRDTQYF. Filled out from reference TRBV5-6 and TRBJ2-3, the complete variable domain reads DAGVTQSPTHLIKTRGQQVTLRCSPKSGHDTVSWYQQALGQGPQFIFQYYEEEERQRGNFPDRFSGHQFPNYSSELNVNALLLGDSALYLCASSFVSGRDTQYFGPGTRLTVL.

This CDR3 reads CASSSGRGGREQYF. CDR3 DNA sequence: TGTGCCAGCAGTTCCGGGAGGGGCGGGCGCGAGCAGTACTTC. The chain recombines TRBV27 with TRBJ2-7; 8 bases are a match to TRBD2. The ends lost 4 bases at V and 6 bases at J; junction bases unmatched: 8. From germline, CDR1 is MNHEY and CDR2 SMNVEV (reference sequence). The CDR3 spans 14 residues.

This clone counts as medium-sized. The chain is built from TRBV6-6 and TRBJ2-1, with TRBD2 matching over 13 bases. The CDR3 extends over 24 amino acids. V lost 6 bases to trimming and J lost 0 bases; unmatched junction nucleotides: 26. CDR1 is MNHNY and CDR2 is SVGAGI in the germline V gene (reference sequence). This CDR3 is CASSYIPGTSGASIGDNSYNEQFF. CDR3 in DNA: TGTGCCAGCAGCTACATCCCTGGGACTAGCGGGGCTTCGATTGGGGACAACTCCTACAATGAGCAGTTCTTC.